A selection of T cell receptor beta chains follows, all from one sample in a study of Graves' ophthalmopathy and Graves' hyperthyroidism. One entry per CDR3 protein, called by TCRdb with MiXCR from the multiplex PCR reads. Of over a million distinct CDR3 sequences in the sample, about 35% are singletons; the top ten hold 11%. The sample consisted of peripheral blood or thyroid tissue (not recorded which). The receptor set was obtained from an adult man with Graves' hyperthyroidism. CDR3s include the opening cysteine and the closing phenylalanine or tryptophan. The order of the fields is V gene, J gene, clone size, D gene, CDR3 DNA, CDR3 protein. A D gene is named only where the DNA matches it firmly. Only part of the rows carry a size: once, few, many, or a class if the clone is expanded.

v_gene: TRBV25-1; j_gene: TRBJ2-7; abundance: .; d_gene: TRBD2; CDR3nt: TGTGCCAGCAGTGATACACTAGCGGGAGGAAAATACGAGCAGTACTTC; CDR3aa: CASSDTLAGGKYEQYF
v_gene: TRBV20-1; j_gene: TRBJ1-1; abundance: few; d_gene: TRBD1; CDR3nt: TGCAGTGCTAGAGTCCTTTACAGGGGGCTTAGGAACACTGAAGCTTTCTTT; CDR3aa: CSARVLYRGLRNTEAFF
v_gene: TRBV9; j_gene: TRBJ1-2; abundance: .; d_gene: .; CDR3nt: TGTGCCAGCAGCGCCCCGGGAAGGGGAGGCTATGGCTACACCTTC; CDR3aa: CASSAPGRGGYGYTF
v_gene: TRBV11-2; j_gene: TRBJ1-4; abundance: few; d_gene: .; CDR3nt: TGTGCCAGCAGCTTAGAACCCGCAACTAATGAAAAACTGTTTTTT; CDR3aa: CASSLEPATNEKLFF
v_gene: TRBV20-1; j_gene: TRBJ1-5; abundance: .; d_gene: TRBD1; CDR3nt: TGCAGTGCTAGAGCCGGGACAGGGGGACAGCCCCAGCATTTT; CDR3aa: CSARAGTGGQPQHF
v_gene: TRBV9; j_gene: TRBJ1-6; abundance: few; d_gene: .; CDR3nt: TGTGCCAGCAGCCCCACACCGGGGATTAATTCACCCCTCCACTTT; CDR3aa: CASSPTPGINSPLHF
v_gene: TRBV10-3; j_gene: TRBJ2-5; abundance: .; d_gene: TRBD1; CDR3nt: TGTGCCACCAGTGAAGGACAGGGGACGGAGACCCAGTACTTC; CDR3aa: CATSEGQGTETQYF
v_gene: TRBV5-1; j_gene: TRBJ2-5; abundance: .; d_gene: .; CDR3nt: TGTGCCAGCAGCAGAGGCGGAGATCAGCCCCAGTACTTC; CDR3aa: CASSRGGDQPQYF
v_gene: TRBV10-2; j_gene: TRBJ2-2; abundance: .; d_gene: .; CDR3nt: TGCGCCAGCAGTCCAAGACACAGGGTGCAGGCCGGGGAGCTGTTTTTT; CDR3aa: CASSPRHRVQAGELFF
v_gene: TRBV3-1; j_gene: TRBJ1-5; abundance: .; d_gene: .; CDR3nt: TGTGCCAGCAGCCAAGATTCAGGGAACAATCAGCCCCAGCATTTT; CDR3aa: CASSQDSGNNQPQHF
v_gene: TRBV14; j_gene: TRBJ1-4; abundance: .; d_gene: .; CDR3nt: TGTGCCAGCAGCCAACGCGGGAACTATGAAAAACTGTTTTTT; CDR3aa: CASSQRGNYEKLFF
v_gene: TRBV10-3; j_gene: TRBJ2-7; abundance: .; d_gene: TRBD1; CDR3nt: TGTGCCAGCAGTTTATTGGACAGGGATTCTATGCAGTACTTC; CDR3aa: CASSLLDRDSMQYF
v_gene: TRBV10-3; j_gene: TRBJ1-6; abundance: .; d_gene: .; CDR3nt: TGTGCCATCACCACAGGGTATGACCTCCACTTT; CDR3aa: CAITTGYDLHF
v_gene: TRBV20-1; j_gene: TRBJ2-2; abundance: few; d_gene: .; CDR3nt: TGCAGTCCAGGAGACTACAACACCGGGGAGCTGTTTTTT; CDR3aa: CSPGDYNTGELFF
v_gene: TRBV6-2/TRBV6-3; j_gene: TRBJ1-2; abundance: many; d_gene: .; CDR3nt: TGTGCCAGCAGAAGGGGAAACAACTATGGCTACACCTTC; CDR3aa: CASRRGNNYGYTF
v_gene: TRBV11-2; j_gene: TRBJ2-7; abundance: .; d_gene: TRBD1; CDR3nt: TGTGCCACCAGCTTATGGGTTGGCAGGGGGCACGAGCAGTACTTC; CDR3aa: CATSLWVGRGHEQYF
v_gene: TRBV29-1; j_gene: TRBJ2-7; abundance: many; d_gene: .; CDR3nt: TGCAGCGTTGAAGGGACGGGCTACGAGCAGTACTTC; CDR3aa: CSVEGTGYEQYF
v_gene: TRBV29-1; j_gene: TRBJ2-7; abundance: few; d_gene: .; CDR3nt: TGCAGCGGATCCCTAAACCGGGACACATCCTACGAGCAGTACTTC; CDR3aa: CSGSLNRDTSYEQYF
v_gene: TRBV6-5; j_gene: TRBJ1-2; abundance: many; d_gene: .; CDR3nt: TGTGCCAGCAGTTTCTCGACCGCAGGGGTTGGCTATGGCTACACCTTC; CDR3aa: CASSFSTAGVGYGYTF
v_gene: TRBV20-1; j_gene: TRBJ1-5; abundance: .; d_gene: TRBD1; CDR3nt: TGCAGTGCTAGCCCCGGGACAGGCAATCAGCCCCAGCATTTT; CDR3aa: CSASPGTGNQPQHF
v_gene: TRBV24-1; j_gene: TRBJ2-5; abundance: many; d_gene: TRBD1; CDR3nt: TGTGCCACCAGTGATTCGACAGGGTATCAGAGGACCCAGTACTTC; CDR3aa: CATSDSTGYQRTQYF
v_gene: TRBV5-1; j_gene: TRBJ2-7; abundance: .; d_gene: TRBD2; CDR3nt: TGCGCCAGCAGCTTGGCCGGGGGGAGCGGCTACGAGCAGTACTTC; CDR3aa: CASSLAGGSGYEQYF
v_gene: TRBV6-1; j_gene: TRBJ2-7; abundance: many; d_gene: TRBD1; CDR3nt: TGTGCCAGCAGTCCTGGACAGGGTCTATCCTACGAGCAGTACTTC; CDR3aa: CASSPGQGLSYEQYF
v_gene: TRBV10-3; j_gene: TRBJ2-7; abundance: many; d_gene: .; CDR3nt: TGTGCCACAGGCGGTTTGACCTACGAGCAGTACTTC; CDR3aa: CATGGLTYEQYF
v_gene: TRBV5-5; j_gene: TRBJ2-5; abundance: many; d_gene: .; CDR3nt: TGTGCCAGCAGCGGGGTCGGGAAGTACCAAGAGACCCAGTACTTC; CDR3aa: CASSGVGKYQETQYF
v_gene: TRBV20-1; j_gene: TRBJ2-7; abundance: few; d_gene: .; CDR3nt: TGCAGTTCGGTTTCCCGGCGAATCAGCGCCTACGAGCAGTACTTC; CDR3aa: CSSVSRRISAYEQYF
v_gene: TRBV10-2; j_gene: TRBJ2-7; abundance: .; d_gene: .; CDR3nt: TGCGCCAGCAGTGAGCCGAGTAGCTCCTACGAGCAGTACTTC; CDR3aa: CASSEPSSSYEQYF
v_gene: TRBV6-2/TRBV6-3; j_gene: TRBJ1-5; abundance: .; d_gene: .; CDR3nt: TGTGTCAGCAGAAGGACGGACAATCAGCCCCAGCATTTT; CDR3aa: CVSRRTDNQPQHF
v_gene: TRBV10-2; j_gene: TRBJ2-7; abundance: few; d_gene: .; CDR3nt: TGCGCCAGCAGTGAGCCGGACAGAAACTACGAGCAGTACTTC; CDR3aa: CASSEPDRNYEQYF
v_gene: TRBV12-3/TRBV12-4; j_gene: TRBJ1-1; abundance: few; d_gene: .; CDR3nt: TGTGCCAGCAGAGCGGGCCGGGGGTCCGCTGAAGCTTTCTTT; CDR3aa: CASRAGRGSAEAFF
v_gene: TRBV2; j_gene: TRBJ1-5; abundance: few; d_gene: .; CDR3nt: TGTGCCAGCAGCCAGGGTTTGAGGGAGCCCCAGCATTTT; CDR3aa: CASSQGLREPQHF